The clone carrying this T cell receptor beta chain occurred a few times. Its cognate antigen is unknown. The sample is drawn from a study of cytomegalovirus exposure and HLA in healthy donors. As for the study in general: The 110 or so validation repertoires were produced on the same platform as the approximately 620 repertoires of the first cohort. This was reported in a later analysis. Findings and caveats of the study: Rare TCR sequences dominated, though some public TCRs recurred in many donors. For cytomegalovirus status, the classifier reportedly gave diagnoses with high specificity and sensitivity. A subsequent analysis found that TCR clusters from the first cohort also tended to co-occur in the roughly 120 validation repertoires, with about 93% of cluster scores above 0.

TCRdb's copy holds only in-frame clones and misses some; the assay was immunoSEQ multiplex PCR. Of 150,000 to 200,000 clones listed, around 84% are singletons. The receptor comes from a young man in good health and CMV-seropositive. Sequenced: PBMCs.

CDR3 loop: CASSLTGEEQYF. The CDR3 region has the DNA TGTGCCAGCAGCTTAACAGGGGAAGAGCAGTACTTC. J is TRBJ2-7 and V is TRBV5-4, with 7 bases fitting TRBD1. This CDR3 spans 12 amino acids. Trimming cost V 2 bases and J 7 bases; bases outside gene matches: 3. CDR1 is SGHNT, CDR2 YYREEE, per germline (reference sequence).